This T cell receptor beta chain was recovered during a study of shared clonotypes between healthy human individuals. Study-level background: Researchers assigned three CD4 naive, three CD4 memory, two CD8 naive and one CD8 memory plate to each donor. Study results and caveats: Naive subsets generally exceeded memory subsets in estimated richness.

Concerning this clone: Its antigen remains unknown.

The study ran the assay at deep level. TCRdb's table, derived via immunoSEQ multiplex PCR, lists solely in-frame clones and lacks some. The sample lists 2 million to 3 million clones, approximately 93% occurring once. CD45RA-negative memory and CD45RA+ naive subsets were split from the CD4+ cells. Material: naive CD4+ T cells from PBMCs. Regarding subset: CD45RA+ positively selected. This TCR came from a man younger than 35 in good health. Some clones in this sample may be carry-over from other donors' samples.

CDR3 sequence reads: CASSLQSFSYNEQFF. In nucleotides, the CDR3 is TGCGCCAGCAGCCTCCAGAGCTTCTCCTACAATGAGCAGTTCTTC. The J gene is TRBJ2-1, the V gene TRBV5-1, with unresolved D. The CDR3 is 15 amino acids. V lost 4 bases and J 0 bases, leaving 11 bases between the germline ends. Germline V gene data show CDR1 as SGHRS and CDR2 as YFSETQ. Full variable domain (outside the CDR3, taken from reference TRBV5-1 and TRBJ2-1): KAGVTQTPRYLIKTRGQQVTLSCSPISGHRSVSWYQQTPGQGLQFLFEYFSETQRNKGNFPGRFSGRQFSNSRSEMNVSTLELGDSALYLCASSLQSFSYNEQFFGPGTRLTVL.